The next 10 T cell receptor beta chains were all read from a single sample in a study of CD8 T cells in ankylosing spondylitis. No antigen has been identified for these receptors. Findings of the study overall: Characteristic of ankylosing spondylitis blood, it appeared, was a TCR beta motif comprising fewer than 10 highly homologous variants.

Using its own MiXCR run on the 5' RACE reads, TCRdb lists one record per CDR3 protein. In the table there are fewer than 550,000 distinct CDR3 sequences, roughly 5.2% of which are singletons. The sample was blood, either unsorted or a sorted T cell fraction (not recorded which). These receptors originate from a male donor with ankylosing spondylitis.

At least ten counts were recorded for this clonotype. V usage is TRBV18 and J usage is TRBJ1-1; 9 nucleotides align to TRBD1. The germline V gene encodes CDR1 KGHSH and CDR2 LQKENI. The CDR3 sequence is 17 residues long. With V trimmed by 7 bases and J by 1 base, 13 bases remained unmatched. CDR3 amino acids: CASFRDRVGEKNTEAFF. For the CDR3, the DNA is TGTGCCAGCTTCCGGGACAGGGTAGGAGAAAAGAACACTGAAGCTTTCTTT.

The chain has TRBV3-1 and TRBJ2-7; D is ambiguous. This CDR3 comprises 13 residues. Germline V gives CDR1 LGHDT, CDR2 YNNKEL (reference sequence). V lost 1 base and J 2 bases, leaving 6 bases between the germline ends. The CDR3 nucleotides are TGTGCCAGCAGCCAAGTTTACACCTACGAGCAGTACTTC. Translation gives CASSQVYTYEQYF.

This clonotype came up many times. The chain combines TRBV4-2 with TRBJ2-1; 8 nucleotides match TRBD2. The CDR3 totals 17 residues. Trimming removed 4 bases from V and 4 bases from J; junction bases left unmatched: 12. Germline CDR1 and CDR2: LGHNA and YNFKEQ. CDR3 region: CASSLSPSGGAYNEQFF. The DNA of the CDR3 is TGTGCCAGCAGCCTATCCCCCAGCGGGGGTGCATACAATGAGCAGTTCTTC.

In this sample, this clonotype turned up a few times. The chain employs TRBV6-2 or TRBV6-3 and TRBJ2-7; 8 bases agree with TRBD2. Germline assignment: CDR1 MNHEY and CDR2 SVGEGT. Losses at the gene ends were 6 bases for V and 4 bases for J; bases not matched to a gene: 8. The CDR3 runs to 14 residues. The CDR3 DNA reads TGTGCCAGCAGGCCCAGCGGGGGTAGATACGAGCAGTACTTC. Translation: CASRPSGGRYEQYF.

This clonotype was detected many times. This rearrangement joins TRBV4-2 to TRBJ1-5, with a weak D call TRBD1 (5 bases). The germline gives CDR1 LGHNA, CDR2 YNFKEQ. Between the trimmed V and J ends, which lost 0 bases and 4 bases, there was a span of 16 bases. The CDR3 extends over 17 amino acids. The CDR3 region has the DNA TGTGCCAGCAGCCAAGATACGAAATCGGCAGGGAATCAGCCCCAGCATTTT. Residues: CASSQDTKSAGNQPQHF.

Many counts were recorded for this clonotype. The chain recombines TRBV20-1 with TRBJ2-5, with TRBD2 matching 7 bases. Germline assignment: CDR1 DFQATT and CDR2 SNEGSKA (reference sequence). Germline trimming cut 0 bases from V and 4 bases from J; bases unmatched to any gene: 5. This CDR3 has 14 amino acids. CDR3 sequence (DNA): TGCAGTGCTAGAGATGGGAGGGTTTCAGAGACCCAGTACTTC. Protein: CSARDGRVSETQYF.

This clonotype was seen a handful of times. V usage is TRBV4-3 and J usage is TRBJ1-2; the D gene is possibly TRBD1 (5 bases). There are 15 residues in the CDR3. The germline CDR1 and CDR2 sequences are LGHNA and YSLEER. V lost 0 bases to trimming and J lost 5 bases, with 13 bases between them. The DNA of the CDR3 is TGCGCCAGCAGCCAAGACCCGGGGGGTGGTTATGGCTACACCTTC. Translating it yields CASSQDPGGGYGYTF.

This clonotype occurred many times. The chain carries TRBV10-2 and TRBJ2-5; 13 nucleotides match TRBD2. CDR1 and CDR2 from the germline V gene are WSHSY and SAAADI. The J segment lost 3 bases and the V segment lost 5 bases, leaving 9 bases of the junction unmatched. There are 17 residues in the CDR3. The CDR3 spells CASSPFQGLAGEETQYF. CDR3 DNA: TGCGCCAGCAGTCCCTTCCAAGGACTAGCGGGAGAAGAGACCCAGTACTTC.

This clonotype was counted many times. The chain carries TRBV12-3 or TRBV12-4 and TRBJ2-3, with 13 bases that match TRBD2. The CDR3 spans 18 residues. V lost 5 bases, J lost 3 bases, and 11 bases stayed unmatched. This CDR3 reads CASSAGTSGARPTDTQYF. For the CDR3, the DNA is TGTGCCAGCAGTGCCGGGACTAGCGGGGCCCGGCCGACAGATACGCAGTATTTT.

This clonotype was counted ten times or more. CDR3 amino acids: CASSLDVPTSRLAVETQYF. The CDR3 DNA reads TGTGCCAGCAGCTTAGACGTCCCTACTAGCAGGTTAGCGGTGGAGACCCAGTACTTC. This rearrangement joins TRBV11-2 to TRBJ2-5, with D maybe TRBD2 (6 bases). CDR1 is SGHAT and CDR2 is FQNNGV in the germline V gene. CDR3 length: 19 amino acids. Trimming removed 0 bases at V and 5 bases at J, with 25 bases between.